This T cell receptor beta chain derives from a study of T cells after yellow fever vaccination (dated by TCRdb to between 2017 and 2020). Concerning the study at large: The SMART-Seq v4 Ultra Low Input RNA kit was used to prepare libraries from fractions with low cell numbers. Blood was drawn at multiple timepoints before and after primary and secondary immunization, with bulk PBMC replicates and cell subsets isolated. To follow T-cell clones before and after primary and booster YFV17D yellow fever vaccination, bulk TCR alpha and beta repertoires were sequenced over time. Two healthy male donors, one aged 18 to 30 and one aged 30 to 39 years, were included in the cohort. On the study overall, not on this receptor specifically: Most clones expanded after primary vaccination were re-detected after the booster (almost 97% of CD4 and 80% to 90% of CD8), suggesting broad memory maintenance. The study included only two donors, which limits how far the findings can be generalized. Computational filtering was required because FACS-sorted repertoires could contain abundant contaminating clonotypes from the bulk population. A small fraction of clonotypes appeared in both the CD4 and CD8 compartments, likely as a result of convergent recombination. Compared with the primary T-cell response, the secondary T-cell response was weaker but faster, peaking on day 5 rather than day 15.

According to the study, the label for this sample's treatment or condition signals: live attenuated yellow fever vaccine strain. At each blood-draw timepoint, two biological replicates of bulk PBMCs were collected. A standard Ficoll-Paque protocol was used to isolate PBMCs from peripheral blood. RNA was extracted with TriZol from bulk PBMCs, CD4 and CD8 fractions, and dextramer-positive and dextramer-negative fractions. TCR cDNA was synthesized by 5'RACE template switching, which introduced a universal primer site and unique molecular identifiers. Priming for cDNA synthesis came from both the TCR alpha and TCR beta constant segments. Library amplification used two PCR steps, and the second PCR step added sample barcodes and sequencing adapters. Libraries were sequenced on Illumina HiSeq 2500 (2x100 bp) or NovaSeq (2x150 bp). For the original study's pipeline: MIGEC was used to demultiplex reads and collapse the reads into UMI consensus sequences, and MiXCR was used for V(D)J alignment. Vaccine-responding clonotypes were defined with edgeR using replicate PBMC samples, requiring FDR below 0.01 and a log2 fold change above 5 up to day 15. Each bulk clonotype received a CD4 or CD8 identity based on whether the sequenced CD4 or CD8 repertoire contained that clonotype at higher abundance. TCRdb applied fastp at Q25 and MiXCR to the public reads, then kept only in-frame beta chains. Rows are combined by CDR3 protein, so each entry shows the most common genes and DNA. For this entry, the V and J calls and clone size follow TCRdb and not the study's own pipeline. The table for this sample lists hundreds of thousands of distinct CDR3 sequences; 20% to 25% of them were counted only once. Approximately 15% of the sample is in the top ten clones.

The CDR3, cysteine through phenylalanine, is 13 amino acids long. Only the CDR3 region is kept as DNA, spanning 39 bases read in frame from base 1. Trimming at the junction amounts to 7 bases on V and 4 bases on J, and the germline ends lie 14 bases apart. Taken from the germline V gene (reference sequence), the CDR1 and CDR2 loops are DFQATT and SNEGSKA. Worth noting for this clonotype: Its antigen is unknown. Base quality data are lacking; no much larger clone is found one base away.

Recombination linked TRBV20-1 to TRBJ2-1; the D segment might be TRBD1 or TRBD2, since each matches 7 bases. This clonotype was sampled from a man aged 18 to 29 who received the YFV17D yellow fever vaccine. The sequencing used PBMCs, collected roughly 20 days after the first yellow fever vaccination. The CDR3 corresponds to CSGAGGGYNEQFF. The sequenced DNA is TGCAGTGGTGCAGGGGGGGGGTACAATGAGCAGTTCTTC.